This T cell receptor (beta chain) was observed in a study of T cells in Graves' hyperthyroidism and ophthalmopathy. This clonotype was recorded many times. With a duration under 2 months, the hyperthyroidism was newly diagnosed in patients aged 18 to 65. The germline CDR1 and CDR2 sequences are KGHDR and SFDVKD. The CDR3 length is 13 residues. The trim removed 5 bases at V and 9 bases at J, leaving 7 bases unmatched. TCR beta CDR3 regions were amplified from RNA transcripts. HTBI primers were the set used in a first-round RT-PCR of the TCR CDR3. TCRdb re-analysed the multiplex PCR reads in MiXCR, keeping a single row per CDR3 protein. The table lists around 240,000 distinct CDR3 sequences, more than 12% of them singletons.

This rearrangement joins TRBV24-1 to TRBJ1-1, with 8 bases identical to TRBD1. The origin of this receptor is a woman in her thirties or forties with Graves' hyperthyroidism that later progressed to Graves' ophthalmopathy. Sequencing was carried out using blood. Here the CDR3 DNA reads TGTGCCACCAGTGGTCATCCAGGGGGCCAAGCTTTCTTT. Protein: CATSGHPGGQAFF.